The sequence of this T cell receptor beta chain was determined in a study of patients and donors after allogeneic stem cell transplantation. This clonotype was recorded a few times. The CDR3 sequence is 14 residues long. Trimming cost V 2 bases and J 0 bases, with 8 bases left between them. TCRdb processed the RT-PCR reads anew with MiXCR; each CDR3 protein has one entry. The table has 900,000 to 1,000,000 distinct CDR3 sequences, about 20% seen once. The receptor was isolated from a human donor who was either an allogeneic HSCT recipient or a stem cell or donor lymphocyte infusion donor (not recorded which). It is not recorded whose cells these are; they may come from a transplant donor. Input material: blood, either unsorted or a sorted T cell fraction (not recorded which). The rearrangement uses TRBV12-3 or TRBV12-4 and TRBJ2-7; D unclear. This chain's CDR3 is CASSLKVYSYEQYF. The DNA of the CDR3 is TGTGCCAGCAGTTTAAAAGTGTACTCCTACGAGCAGTACTTC.